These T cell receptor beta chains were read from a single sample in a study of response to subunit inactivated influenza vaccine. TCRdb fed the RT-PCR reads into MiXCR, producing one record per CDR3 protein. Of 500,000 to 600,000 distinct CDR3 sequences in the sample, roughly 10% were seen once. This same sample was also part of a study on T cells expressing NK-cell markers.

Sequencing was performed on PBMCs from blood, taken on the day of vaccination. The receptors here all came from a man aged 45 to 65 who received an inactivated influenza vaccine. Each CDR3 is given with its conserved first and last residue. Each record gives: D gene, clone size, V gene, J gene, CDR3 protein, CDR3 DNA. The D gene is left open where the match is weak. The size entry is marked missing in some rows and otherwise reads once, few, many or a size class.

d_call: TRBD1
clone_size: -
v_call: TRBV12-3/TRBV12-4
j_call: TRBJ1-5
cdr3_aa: CASSYGDRGVGPQHF
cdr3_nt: TGTGCCAGCAGCTACGGGGACAGGGGCGTGGGGCCCCAGCATTTT

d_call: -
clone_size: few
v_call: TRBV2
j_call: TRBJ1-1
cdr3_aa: CASSEDAAVEGRAFF
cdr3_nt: TGTGCCAGCAGTGAAGATGCTGCCGTGGAGGGCCGGGCTTTCTTT

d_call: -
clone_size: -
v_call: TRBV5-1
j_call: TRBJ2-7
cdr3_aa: CASSKRGFESEQYF
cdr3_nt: TGCGCCAGCAGTAAGAGGGGCTTTGAATCCGAGCAGTACTTC

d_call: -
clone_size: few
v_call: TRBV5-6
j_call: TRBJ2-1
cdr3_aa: CASTLTGNEQFF
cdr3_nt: TGTGCCAGCACTTTGACAGGCAATGAGCAGTTCTTC

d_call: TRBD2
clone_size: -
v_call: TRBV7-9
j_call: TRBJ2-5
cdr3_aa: CASSIPLTSGKETQYF
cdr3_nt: TGTGCCAGCAGCATCCCTTTGACTAGCGGCAAAGAGACCCAGTACTTC

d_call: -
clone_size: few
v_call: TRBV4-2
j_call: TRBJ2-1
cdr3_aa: CASSQDLDGYNEQFF
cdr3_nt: TGTGCCAGCAGCCAAGATCTGGACGGTTACAATGAGCAGTTCTTC

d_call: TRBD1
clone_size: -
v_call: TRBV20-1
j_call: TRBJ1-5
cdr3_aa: CSARQGATSNQPQHF
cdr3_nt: TGCAGTGCTAGACAGGGGGCTACTAGCAATCAGCCCCAGCATTTT

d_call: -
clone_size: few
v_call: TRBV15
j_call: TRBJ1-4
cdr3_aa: CATSRDGSSRAGEKLFF
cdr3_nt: TGTGCCACCAGCAGAGATGGGTCGAGCAGGGCAGGGGAAAAACTGTTTTTT

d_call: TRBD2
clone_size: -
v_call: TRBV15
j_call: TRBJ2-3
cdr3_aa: CATSRDGLAGAGDTQYF
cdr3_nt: TGTGCCACCAGCAGAGATGGACTAGCGGGAGCCGGAGATACGCAGTATTTT

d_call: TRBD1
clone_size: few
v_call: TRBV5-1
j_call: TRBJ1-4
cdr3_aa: CASSFGGQGNEKLFF
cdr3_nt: TGCGCCAGCAGCTTTGGGGGACAGGGGAATGAAAAACTGTTTTTT